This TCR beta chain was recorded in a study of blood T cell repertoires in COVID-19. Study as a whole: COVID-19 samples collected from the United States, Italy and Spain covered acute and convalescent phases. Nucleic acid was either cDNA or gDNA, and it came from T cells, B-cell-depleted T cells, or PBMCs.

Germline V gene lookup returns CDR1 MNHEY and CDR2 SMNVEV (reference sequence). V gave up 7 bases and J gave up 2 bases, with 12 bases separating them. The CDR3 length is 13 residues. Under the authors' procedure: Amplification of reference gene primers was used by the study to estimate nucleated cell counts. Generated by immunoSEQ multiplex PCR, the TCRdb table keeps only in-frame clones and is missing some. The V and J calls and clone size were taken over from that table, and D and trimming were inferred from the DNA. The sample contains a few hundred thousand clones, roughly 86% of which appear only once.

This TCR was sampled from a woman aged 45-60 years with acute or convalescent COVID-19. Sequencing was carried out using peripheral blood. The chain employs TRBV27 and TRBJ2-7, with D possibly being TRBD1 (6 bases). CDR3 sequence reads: CASTSRDTYEQYF. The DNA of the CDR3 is TGTGCCAGCACCTCCCGGGACACCTACGAGCAGTACTTC.